This T cell receptor (beta chain) was observed in a study of blood T cell repertoires in COVID-19. The assay was immunoSEQ multiplex PCR, and TCRdb's table has in-frame clones only and misses some. This sample has about 240,000 clones, with 82% found just once. CDR3 length: 12 residues. Germline lookup yields CDR1 MGHRA and CDR2 YSYEKL. V was clipped by 2 bases and J by 10 bases, with 9 bases between them. The source is a woman in her 70s with acute or convalescent COVID-19. The chain joins TRBV4-1 to TRBJ2-1; D possibly corresponds to TRBD2 (6 bases). The sample was peripheral blood. The CDR3 is CASSQRLGEQFF. CDR3 sequence (DNA): TGCGCCAGCAGCCAAAGACTAGGGGAGCAGTTCTTC.